This T cell receptor beta chain was identified during a study of beta chain features in type 1 diabetes. This CDR3 spans 13 amino acids. Germline assignment: CDR1 LGHNA and CDR2 YSLEER. V was clipped by 4 bases and J by 8 bases, with 9 bases between them. What was sequenced were expressed TCRB transcripts, since all of the isolated RNA had been reverse transcribed. The assay was immunoSEQ multiplex PCR, and TCRdb's table has in-frame clones only and misses some. Seen here are 500,000 to 700,000 clones, roughly a sixth observed once, and the top ten hold about 0.087%. This clone occurred a few times. This receptor was taken from a man aged 18 to 29 in good health. Specimen: naive CD4+ T cells from blood. The chain links TRBV4-3 to TRBJ1-6; D perhaps matches TRBD1 (6 bases). The CDR3 protein is CASSLRTDSPLHF. CDR3 nucleotides: TGCGCCAGCAGCCTCCGGACAGATTCACCCCTCCACTTT.